The sequence of this T cell receptor beta chain was determined in a study of early T cells in non-severe SARS-CoV-2 infection. Study-wide background: Unsorted whole-blood RNA was sequenced in bulk, leaving chains unpaired.

This CDR3 is 12 amino acids long. Trimming removed 7 bases at V and 6 bases at J, with 10 bases between. From germline, CDR1 is MDHEN and CDR2 SYDVKM. Overall study results and limits: Matching results from VDJdb favored anti-spike CD8 responses, leaving private and CD4 specificities undetected.

The TCR library protocol attached unique molecular identifiers to the individual cDNA molecules. TCRdb redid the calling of the 5' RACE reads with MiXCR, one entry per CDR3 protein. Of tens of thousands of distinct CDR3 sequences in the sample, around 7% were seen once. For this clonotype: What it binds is not known.

The source material was whole blood. The clonotype originates from an adult who was a healthcare worker with PCR-confirmed SARS-CoV-2 infection or an uninfected control (not recorded which). The chain joins TRBV28 to TRBJ2-1; D gene uncertain. The CDR3 DNA sequence: TGTGCCAGCAAAGGTTCCCCCAATGAGCAGTTCTTC. Translation gives CASKGSPNEQFF.